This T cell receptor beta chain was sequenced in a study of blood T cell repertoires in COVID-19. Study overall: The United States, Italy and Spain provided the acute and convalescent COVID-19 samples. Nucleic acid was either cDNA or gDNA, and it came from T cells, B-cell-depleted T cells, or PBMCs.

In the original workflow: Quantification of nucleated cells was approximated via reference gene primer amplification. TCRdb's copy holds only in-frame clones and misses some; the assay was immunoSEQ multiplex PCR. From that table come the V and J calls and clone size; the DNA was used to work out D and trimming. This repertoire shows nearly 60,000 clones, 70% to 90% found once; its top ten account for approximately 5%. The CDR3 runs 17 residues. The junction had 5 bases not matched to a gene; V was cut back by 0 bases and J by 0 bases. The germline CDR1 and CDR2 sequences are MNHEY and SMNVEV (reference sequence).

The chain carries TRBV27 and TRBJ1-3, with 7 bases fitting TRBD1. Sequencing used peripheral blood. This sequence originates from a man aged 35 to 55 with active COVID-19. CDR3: CASSLSGGPSSGNTIYF. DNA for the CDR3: TGTGCCAGCAGTTTATCAGGGGGCCCTTCCTCTGGAAACACCATATATTTT.